The 13 T cell receptor beta chains given below trace back to one sample, sequenced in a study of blood T cell repertoires in COVID-19. Generated by immunoSEQ multiplex PCR, the TCRdb table keeps only in-frame clones and is missing some. In the table there are 400,000 to 550,000 clones, around 89% of which are singletons. What was sequenced was peripheral blood. These receptors were collected from a woman in her thirties with acute or convalescent COVID-19.

This chain connects TRBV6-5 to TRBJ1-6, with 9 positions matching TRBD1. The CDR3 spans 15 residues. The trim removed 2 bases at V and 9 bases at J, leaving 5 bases unmatched. Germline CDR1 reads MNHEY; CDR2 reads SVGAGI. The CDR3 nucleotides read TGTGCCAGCAGTTACCGCGGACAGGGGAGTTCACCCCTCCACTTT. This sequence encodes CASSYRGQGSSPLHF.

The chain combines TRBV2 with TRBJ1-5; 9 positions match TRBD1. The trim removed 7 bases at V and 6 bases at J, leaving 7 bases unmatched. The CDR3 spans 14 residues. The germline gives CDR1 SNHLY, CDR2 FYNNEI. For the CDR3, the DNA is TGTGCCAGCACGGACAGGGGAGGCGGTCAGCCCCAGCATTTT. It specifies CASTDRGGGQPQHF.

This rearrangement joins TRBV28 to TRBJ2-3; D call uncertain. The CDR3 is 14 amino acids. V gave up 2 bases and J gave up 1 base, with 7 bases separating them. In germline, CDR1 is MDHEN, CDR2 SYDVKM. The CDR3 spells CASSLISGTDTQYF. The CDR3 region has the DNA TGTGCCAGCAGTTTAATCTCTGGCACAGATACGCAGTATTTT.

The chain links TRBV2 to TRBJ2-3, with 13 positions matching TRBD2. Germline lookup yields CDR1 SNHLY and CDR2 FYNNEI. The CDR3 covers 17 residues. J gave up 2 bases and V 1 base, and 3 bases lay outside the gene matches. The DNA for the CDR3 is TGTGCCAGCAGTGAAGGGGGACTAGCGGGGACCACAGATACGCAGTATTTT. Amino acid sequence: CASSEGGLAGTTDTQYF.

The V call is TRBV5-6, the J call TRBJ1-3; no clear D. V gave up 0 bases and J gave up 0 bases, with 7 bases separating them. Germline CDR1 is SGHDT and CDR2 is YYEEEE. This CDR3 spans 15 amino acids. CDR3 sequence: CASSLGWASGNTIYF. The DNA of the CDR3 is TGTGCCAGCAGCTTGGGATGGGCCTCTGGAAACACCATATATTTT.

The chain employs TRBV6-2 or TRBV6-3 and TRBJ2-3, with a weak D call TRBD2 (7 bases). Trimming shortened V by 4 bases and J by 10 bases, and 24 bases separated the two germline ends. CDR1 is MNHEY, CDR2 SVGEGT, per germline. CDR3 length equals 16 residues. The CDR3 sequence is CASSSLSGAGARAQYF. CDR3 in DNA: TGTGCCAGCAGTTCCTTATCGGGGGCGGGGGCCCGGGCGCAGTATTTT.

The chain has TRBV12-2 and TRBJ2-7; the DNA was not compared with TRBD2, the D call given in the table. TRBV12-2 is a listed pseudogene. This CDR3 comprises 17 residues. DNA for the CDR3: TGTGCAAGTCGCTTTCTAGCGGGGGGGCAGGAATCCTACGAGCAGTACTTC. Translation gives CASRFLAGGQESYEQYF.

The CDR3 region is CASSDLIRGDYNEQFF. The CDR3 DNA follows: TGTGCCAGCAGCGACCTAATACGGGGGGACTACAATGAGCAGTTCTTC. V is TRBV25-1 and J is TRBJ2-1, with 7 bases aligning to TRBD2. Germline trimming cut 6 bases from V and 3 bases from J; bases unmatched to any gene: 11. From germline, CDR1 is MGHDK and CDR2 SYGVNS. The CDR3 is made up of 16 amino acids.

V gene TRBV21-1 combines with J gene TRBJ1-5; the table's D call of TRBD1 was not tested on the DNA. TRBV21-1 is an annotated pseudogene. The CDR3 totals 16 residues. CDR3 protein: CASRTGGRESNQPQHF. The CDR3 bases are TGTGCCAGCAGAACAGGGGGCAGGGAAAGCAATCAGCCCCAGCATTTT.

The J gene is TRBJ2-3, the V gene TRBV9; D possibly corresponds to TRBD2 (7 bases). V was clipped by 0 bases and J by 2 bases, with 13 bases between them. The CDR3 has 16 residues. The germline CDR1 and CDR2 sequences are SGDLS and YYNGEE. This CDR3 is CASSVGGRGPTDTQYF. The CDR3 DNA is TGTGCCAGCAGCGTAGGCGGGCGGGGGCCCACAGATACGCAGTATTTT. Filled out from reference TRBV9 and TRBJ2-3, the complete variable domain reads DSGVTQTPKHLITATGQRVTLRCSPRSGDLSVYWYQQSLDQGLQFLIQYYNGEERAKGNILERFSAQQFPDLHSELNLSSLELGDSALYFCASSVGGRGPTDTQYFGPGTRLTVL.

The rearrangement joins TRBV10-2 to TRBJ1-2; D remains ambiguous. The CDR3 extends over 12 amino acids. Germline loops: CDR1 WSHSY, CDR2 SAAADI. Trimming removed 2 bases from V and 8 bases from J, with 9 bases in between. CDR3 in amino acids: CASSETDLGYTF. The CDR3 nucleotides read TGCGCCAGCAGTGAGACGGACTTGGGCTACACCTTC.

In its sample, this clone was seen a few times. The chain joins TRBV6-1 to TRBJ2-3; 8 nucleotides agree with TRBD1. The ends lost 6 bases at V and 6 bases at J; junction bases unmatched: 5. The V gene's germline CDR1 is MNHNS and CDR2 SASEGT. This CDR3 has 13 residues. The DNA of the CDR3 is TGTGCCAGCAGCCGGGACAGGTGGGATACGCAGTATTTT. Its protein is CASSRDRWDTQYF.

V gene TRBV3-1 (or the pseudogene TRBV3-2) combines with J gene TRBJ1-4; D is unresolved. The CDR3 has 14 residues. The ends were cut back, 5 bases at V and 4 bases at J, with 11 bases in the middle. Germline V gives CDR1 LGHDT, CDR2 YNNKEL (reference sequence). The CDR3 loop is CASSGRVLNEKLFF. The CDR3 DNA follows: TGTGCCAGCAGCGGCCGGGTCCTTAATGAAAAACTGTTTTTT.